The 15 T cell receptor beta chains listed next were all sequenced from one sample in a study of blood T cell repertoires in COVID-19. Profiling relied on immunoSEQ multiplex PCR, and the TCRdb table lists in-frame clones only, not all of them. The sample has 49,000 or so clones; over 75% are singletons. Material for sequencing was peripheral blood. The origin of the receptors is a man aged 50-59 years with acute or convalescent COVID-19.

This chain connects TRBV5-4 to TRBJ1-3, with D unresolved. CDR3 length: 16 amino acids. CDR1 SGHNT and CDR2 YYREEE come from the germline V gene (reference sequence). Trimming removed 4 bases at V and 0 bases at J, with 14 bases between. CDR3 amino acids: CASSIPGRDSGNTIYF. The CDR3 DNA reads TGTGCCAGCAGCATACCCGGACGGGACTCTGGAAACACCATATATTTT.

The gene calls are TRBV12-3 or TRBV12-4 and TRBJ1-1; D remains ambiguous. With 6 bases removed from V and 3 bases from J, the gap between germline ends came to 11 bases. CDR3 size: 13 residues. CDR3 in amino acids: CASSPQLDTEAFF. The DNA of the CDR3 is TGTGCCAGCAGCCCCCAGTTGGACACTGAAGCTTTCTTT.

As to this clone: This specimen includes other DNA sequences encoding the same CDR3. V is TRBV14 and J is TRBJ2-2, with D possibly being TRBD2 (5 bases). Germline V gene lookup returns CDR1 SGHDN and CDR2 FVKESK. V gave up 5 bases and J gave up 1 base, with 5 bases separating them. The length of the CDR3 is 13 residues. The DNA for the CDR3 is TGTGCCAGCAGCGGACTGAACACCGGGGAGCTGTTTTTT. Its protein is CASSGLNTGELFF. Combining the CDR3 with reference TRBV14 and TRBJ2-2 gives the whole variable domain EAGVTQFPSHSVIEKGQTVTLRCDPISGHDNLYWYRRVMGKEIKFLLHFVKESKQDESGMPNNRFLAERTGGTYSTLKVQPAELEDSGVYFCASSGLNTGELFFGEGSRLTVL.

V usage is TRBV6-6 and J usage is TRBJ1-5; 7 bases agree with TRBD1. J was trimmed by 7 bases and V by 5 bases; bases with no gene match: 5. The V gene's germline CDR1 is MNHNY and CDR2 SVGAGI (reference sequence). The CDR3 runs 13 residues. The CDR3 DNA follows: TGTGCCAGCAGTAACAGGGGCAGCCAGCCCCAGCATTTT. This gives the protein CASSNRGSQPQHF.

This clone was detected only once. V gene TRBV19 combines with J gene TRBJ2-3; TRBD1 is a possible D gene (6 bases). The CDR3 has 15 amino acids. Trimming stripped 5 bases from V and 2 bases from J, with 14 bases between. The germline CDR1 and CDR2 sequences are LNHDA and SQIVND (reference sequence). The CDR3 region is CASSPGAWSTDTQYF. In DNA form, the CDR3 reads TGTGCCAGTAGTCCAGGGGCCTGGTCCACAGATACGCAGTATTTT.

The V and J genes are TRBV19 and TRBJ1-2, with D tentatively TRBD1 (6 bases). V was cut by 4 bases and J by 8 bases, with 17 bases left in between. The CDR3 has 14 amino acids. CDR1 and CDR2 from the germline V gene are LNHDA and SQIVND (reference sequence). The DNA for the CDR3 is TGTGCCAGTAGTAGGACAGAAAAAAGGGTAGGCTACACCTTC. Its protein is CASSRTEKRVGYTF.

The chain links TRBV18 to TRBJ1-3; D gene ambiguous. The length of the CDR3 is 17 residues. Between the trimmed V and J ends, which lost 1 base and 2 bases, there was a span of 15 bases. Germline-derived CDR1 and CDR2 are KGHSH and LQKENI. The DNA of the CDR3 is TGTGCCAGCTCACCACAAACGGCGGGGTGGCCTGGAAACACCATATATTTT. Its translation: CASSPQTAGWPGNTIYF. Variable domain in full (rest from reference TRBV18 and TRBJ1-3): NAGVMQNPRHLVRRRGQEARLRCSPMKGHSHVYWYRQLPEEGLKFMVYLQKENIIDESGMPKERFSAEFPKEGPSILRIQQVVRGDSAAYFCASSPQTAGWPGNTIYFGEGSWLTVV.

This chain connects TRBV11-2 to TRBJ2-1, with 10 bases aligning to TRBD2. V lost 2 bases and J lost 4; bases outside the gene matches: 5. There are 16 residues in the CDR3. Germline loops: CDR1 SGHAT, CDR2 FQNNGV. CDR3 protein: CASSLMGTSVYNEQFF. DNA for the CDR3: TGTGCCAGCAGCTTAATGGGGACTAGCGTATACAATGAGCAGTTCTTC.

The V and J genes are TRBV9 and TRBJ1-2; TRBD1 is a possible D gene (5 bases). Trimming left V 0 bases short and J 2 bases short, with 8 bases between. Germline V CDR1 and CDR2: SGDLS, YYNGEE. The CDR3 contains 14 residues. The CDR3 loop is CASSVGGANYGYTF. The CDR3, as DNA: TGTGCCAGCAGCGTAGGGGGCGCGAACTATGGCTACACCTTC.

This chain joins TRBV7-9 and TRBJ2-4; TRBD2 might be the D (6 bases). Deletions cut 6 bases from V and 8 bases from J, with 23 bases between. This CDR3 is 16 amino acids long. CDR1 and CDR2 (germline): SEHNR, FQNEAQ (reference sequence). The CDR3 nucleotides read TGTGCCAGCAGTATATTTCGGCCCGCGGGGAGCGACATTCAGTACTTC. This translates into CASSIFRPAGSDIQYF.

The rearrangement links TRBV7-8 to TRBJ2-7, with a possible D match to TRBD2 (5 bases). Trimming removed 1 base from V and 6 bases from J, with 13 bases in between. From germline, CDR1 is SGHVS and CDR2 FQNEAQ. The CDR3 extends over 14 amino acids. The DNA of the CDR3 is TGTGCCAGCAGCTTAGTTTCTAGCCTAGGCGAGCAGTACTTC. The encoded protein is CASSLVSSLGEQYF.

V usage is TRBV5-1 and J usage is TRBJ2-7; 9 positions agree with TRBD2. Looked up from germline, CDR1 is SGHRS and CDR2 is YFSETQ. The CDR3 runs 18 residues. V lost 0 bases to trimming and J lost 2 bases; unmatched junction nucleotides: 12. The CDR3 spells CASSLDAPSSGAAYEQYF. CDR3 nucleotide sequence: TGCGCCAGCAGCTTGGACGCACCATCTAGCGGGGCGGCCTACGAGCAGTACTTC. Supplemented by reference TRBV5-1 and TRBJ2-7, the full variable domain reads KAGVTQTPRYLIKTRGQQVTLSCSPISGHRSVSWYQQTPGQGLQFLFEYFSETQRNKGNFPGRFSGRQFSNSRSEMNVSTLELGDSALYLCASSLDAPSSGAAYEQYFGPGTRLTVT.

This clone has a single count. The CDR3 bases are TGTGCCAGCAGCAACCTAGCGGGGGGGGACACCGGGGAGCTGTTTTTT. Translated, it gives CASSNLAGGDTGELFF. This chain connects TRBV2 to TRBJ2-2; 12 nucleotides agree with TRBD2. This CDR3 has 16 residues. After removal of 6 bases from V and 3 bases from J, the junction contained 5 bases not matched to a gene. Germline V gene data show CDR1 as SNHLY and CDR2 as FYNNEI.

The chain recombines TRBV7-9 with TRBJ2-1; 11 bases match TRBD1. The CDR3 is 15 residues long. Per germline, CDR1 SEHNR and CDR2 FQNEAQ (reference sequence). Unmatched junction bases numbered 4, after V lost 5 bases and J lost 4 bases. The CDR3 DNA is TGTGCCAGCAGCGCGGACAGGGGGCGATACAATGAGCAGTTCTTC. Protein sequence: CASSADRGRYNEQFF.

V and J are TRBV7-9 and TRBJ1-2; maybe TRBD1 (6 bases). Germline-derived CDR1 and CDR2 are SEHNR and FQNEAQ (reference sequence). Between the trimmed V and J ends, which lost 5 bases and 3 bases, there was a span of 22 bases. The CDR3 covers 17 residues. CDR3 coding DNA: TGTGCCAGCAGCCCATCTGACAGGAGACCCAATGACTATGGCTACACCTTC. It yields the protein CASSPSDRRPNDYGYTF.